This TCR beta chain came from a study of blood T cell repertoires in COVID-19. Whole-study context: The cDNA or gDNA used as material had been derived from T cells, B-cell-depleted T cells, or PBMCs.

The repertoire was sequenced with immunoSEQ multiplex PCR; TCRdb's copy has only in-frame clones and lacks some. This table has roughly 66,000 clones, about 90% appearing once. Trimming cost V 2 bases and J 5 bases, with 13 bases left between them. The CDR3 totals 14 residues. The V gene's germline CDR1 is SGHTA and CDR2 FQGTGA. Material for sequencing was peripheral blood. The chain is built from TRBV7-3 and TRBJ2-7, with D possibly matching TRBD2 (6 bases). The TCR originated in a human donor in a cohort sampled during active COVID-19. The chain's CDR3 is CASSLRGDGDEQYF. The CDR3 bases are TGTGCCAGCAGCTTACGCGGGGATGGGGACGAGCAGTACTTC.